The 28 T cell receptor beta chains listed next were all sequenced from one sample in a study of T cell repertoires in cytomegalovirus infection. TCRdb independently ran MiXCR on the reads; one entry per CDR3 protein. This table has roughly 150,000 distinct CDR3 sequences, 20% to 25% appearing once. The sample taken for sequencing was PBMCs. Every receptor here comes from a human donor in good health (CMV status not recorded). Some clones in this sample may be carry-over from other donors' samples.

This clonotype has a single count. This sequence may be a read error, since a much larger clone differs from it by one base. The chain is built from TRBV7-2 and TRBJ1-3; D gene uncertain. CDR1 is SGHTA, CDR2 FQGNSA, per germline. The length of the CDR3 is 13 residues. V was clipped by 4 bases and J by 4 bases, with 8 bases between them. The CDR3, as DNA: TGTGCCAGCAGCTGGGTCGAAGGAAACACCATATATTTT. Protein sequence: CASSWVEGNTIYF.

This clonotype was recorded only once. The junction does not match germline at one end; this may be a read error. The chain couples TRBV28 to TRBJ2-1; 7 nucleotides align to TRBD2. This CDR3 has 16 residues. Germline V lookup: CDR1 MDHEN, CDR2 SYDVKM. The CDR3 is CASSIRTSIVYNVQFF. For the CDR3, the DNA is TGTGCCAGCAGCATAAGGACTAGTATTGTCTACAATGTGCAGTTCTTC.

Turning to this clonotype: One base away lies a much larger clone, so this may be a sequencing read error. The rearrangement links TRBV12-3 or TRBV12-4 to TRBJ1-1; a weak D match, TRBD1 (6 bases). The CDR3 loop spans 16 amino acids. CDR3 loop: CACSPTTGWEYTEAFF. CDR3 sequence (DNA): TGTGCCTGCAGTCCTACGACAGGTTGGGAGTACACTGAAGCTTTCTTT.

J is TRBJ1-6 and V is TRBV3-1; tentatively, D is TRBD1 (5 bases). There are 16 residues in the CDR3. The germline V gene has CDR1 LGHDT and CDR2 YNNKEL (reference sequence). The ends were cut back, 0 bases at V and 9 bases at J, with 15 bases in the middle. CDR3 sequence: CASSQDLLGRGSPLHF. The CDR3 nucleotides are TGTGCCAGCAGCCAAGATCTACTCGGGAGGGGTTCACCCCTCCACTTT. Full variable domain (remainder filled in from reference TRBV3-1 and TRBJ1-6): DTAVSQTPKYLVTQMGNDKSIKCEQNLGHDTMYWYKQDSKKFLKIMFSYNNKELIINETVPNRFSPKSPDKAHLNLHINSLELGDSAVYFCASSQDLLGRGSPLHFGNGTRLTVT.

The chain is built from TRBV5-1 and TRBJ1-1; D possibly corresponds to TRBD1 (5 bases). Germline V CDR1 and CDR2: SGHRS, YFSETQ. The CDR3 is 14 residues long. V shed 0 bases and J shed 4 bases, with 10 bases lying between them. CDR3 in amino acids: CASSLVPGATEAFF. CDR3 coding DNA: TGCGCCAGCAGCTTGGTCCCCGGGGCCACTGAAGCTTTCTTT. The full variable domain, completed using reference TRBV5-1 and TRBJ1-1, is KAGVTQTPRYLIKTRGQQVTLSCSPISGHRSVSWYQQTPGQGLQFLFEYFSETQRNKGNFPGRFSGRQFSNSRSEMNVSTLELGDSALYLCASSLVPGATEAFFGQGTRLTVV.

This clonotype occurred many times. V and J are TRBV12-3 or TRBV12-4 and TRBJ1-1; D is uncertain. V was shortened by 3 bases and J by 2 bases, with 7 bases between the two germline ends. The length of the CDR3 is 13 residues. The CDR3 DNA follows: TGTGCCAGCAGTTTCCGGGGAAACACTGAAGCTTTCTTT. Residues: CASSFRGNTEAFF.

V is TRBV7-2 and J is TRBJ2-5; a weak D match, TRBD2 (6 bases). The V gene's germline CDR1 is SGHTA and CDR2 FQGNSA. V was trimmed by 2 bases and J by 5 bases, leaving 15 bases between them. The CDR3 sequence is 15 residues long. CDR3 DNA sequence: TGTGCCAGCAGCTTAACCGGGACTCGGGGGGAGACCCAGTACTTC. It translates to CASSLTGTRGETQYF.

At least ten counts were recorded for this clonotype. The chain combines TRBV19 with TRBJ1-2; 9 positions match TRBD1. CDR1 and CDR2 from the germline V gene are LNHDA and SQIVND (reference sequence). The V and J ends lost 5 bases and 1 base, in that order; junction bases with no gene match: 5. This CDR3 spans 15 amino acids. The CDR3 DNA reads TGTGCCAGTAGTTCAGGACAGGGGAATAACTATGGCTACACCTTC. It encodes CASSSGQGNNYGYTF.

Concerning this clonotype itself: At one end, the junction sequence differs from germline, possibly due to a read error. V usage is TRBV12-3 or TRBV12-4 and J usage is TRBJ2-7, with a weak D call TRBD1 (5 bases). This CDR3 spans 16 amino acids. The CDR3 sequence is CANSNGQGLLFYEQYF. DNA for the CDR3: TGTGCCAACAGTAATGGGCAGGGCCTCTTATTCTACGAGCAGTACTTC.

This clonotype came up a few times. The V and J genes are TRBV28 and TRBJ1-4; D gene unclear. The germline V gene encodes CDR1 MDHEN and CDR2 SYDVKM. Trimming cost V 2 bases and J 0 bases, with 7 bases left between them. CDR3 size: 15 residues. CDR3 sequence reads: CASSLDPSTNEKLFF. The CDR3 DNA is TGTGCCAGCAGTTTAGACCCTTCAACTAATGAAAAACTGTTTTTT.

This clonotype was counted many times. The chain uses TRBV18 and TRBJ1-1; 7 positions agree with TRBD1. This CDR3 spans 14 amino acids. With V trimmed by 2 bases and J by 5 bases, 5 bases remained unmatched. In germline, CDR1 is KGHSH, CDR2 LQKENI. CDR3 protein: CASSPNDRVTEAFF. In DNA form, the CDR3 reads TGTGCCAGCTCACCAAATGACAGGGTGACTGAAGCTTTCTTT.

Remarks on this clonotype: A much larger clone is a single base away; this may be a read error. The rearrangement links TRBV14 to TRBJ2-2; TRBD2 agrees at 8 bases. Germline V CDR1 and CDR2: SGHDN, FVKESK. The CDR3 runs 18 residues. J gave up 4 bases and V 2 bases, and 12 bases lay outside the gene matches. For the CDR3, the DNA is TGTGCCAGCAGCCAACTTAAGTCTAGCGGGCGAATCACCGGGGAGCTGTTTTTT. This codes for CASSQLKSSGRITGELFF.

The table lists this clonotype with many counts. CDR3 sequence: CASSLARQGINTEAFF. CDR3 DNA sequence: TGTGCCAGCAGCTTAGCCCGACAGGGAATAAACACTGAAGCTTTCTTT. This rearrangement joins TRBV7-2 to TRBJ1-1, with 7 bases lining up with TRBD1. V was clipped by 0 bases and J by 2 bases; unmatched bases: 6. The CDR3 has 16 amino acids. Germline values: CDR1 SGHTA, CDR2 FQGNSA. Using reference TRBV7-2 and TRBJ1-1 for the parts outside the CDR3, the full variable domain is GAGVSQSPSNKVTEKGKDVELRCDPISGHTALYWYRQSLGQGLEFLIYFQGNSAPDKSGLPSDRFSAERTGGSVSTLTIQRTQQEDSAVYLCASSLARQGINTEAFFGQGTRLTVV.

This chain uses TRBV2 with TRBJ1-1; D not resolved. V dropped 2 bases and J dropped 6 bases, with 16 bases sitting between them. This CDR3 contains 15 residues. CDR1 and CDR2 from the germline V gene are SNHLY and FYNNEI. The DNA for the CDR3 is TGTGCCAGCAGTGAATGGGTAGGGAAGGACTCTGAAGCTTTCTTT. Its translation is CASSEWVGKDSEAFF.

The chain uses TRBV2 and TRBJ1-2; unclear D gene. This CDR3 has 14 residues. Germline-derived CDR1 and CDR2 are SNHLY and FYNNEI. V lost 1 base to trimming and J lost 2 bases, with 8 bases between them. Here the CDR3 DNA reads TGTGCCAGCAGTGAAGACGGTTCCAACTATGGCTACACCTTC. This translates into CASSEDGSNYGYTF.

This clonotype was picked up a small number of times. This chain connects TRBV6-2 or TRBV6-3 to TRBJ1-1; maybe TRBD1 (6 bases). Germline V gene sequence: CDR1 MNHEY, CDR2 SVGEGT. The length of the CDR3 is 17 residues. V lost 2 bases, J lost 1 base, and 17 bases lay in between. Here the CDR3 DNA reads TGTGCCAGCAGTTACCCTCTTGGGGACACTACGAACACTGAAGCTTTCTTT. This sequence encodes CASSYPLGDTTNTEAFF.

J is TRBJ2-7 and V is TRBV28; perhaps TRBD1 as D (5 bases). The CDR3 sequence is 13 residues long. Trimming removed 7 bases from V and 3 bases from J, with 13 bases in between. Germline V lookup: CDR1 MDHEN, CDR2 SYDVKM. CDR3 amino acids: CASNPSTDYEQYF. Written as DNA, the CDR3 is TGTGCCAGCAACCCCTCGACAGACTACGAGCAGTACTTC. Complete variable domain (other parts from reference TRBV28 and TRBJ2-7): DVKVTQSSRYLVKRTGEKVFLECVQDMDHENMFWYRQDPGLGLRLIYFSYDVKMKEKGDIPEGYSVSREKKERFSLILESASTNQTSMYLCASNPSTDYEQYFGPGTRLTVT.

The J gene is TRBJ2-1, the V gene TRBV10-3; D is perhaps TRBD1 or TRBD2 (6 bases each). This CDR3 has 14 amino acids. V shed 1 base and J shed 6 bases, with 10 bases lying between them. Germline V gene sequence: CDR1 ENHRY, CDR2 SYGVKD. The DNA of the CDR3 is TGTGCCATCAGTGAGTTGGGGGGCCGCAATGAGCAGTTCTTC. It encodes CAISELGGRNEQFF.

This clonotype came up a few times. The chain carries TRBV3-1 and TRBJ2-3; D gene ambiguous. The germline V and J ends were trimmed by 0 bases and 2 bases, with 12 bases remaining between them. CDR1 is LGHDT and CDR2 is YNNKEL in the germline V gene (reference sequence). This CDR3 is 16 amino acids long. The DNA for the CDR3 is TGTGCCAGCAGCCAAGACTCGGGTTCGTTCACAGATACGCAGTATTTT. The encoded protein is CASSQDSGSFTDTQYF.

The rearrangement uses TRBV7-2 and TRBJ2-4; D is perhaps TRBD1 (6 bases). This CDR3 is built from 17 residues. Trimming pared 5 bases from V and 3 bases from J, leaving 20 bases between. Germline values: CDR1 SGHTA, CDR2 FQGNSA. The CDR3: CASSPRQDPAGKNIQYF. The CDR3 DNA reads TGTGCCAGCAGCCCACGACAGGATCCGGCTGGCAAAAACATTCAGTACTTC.

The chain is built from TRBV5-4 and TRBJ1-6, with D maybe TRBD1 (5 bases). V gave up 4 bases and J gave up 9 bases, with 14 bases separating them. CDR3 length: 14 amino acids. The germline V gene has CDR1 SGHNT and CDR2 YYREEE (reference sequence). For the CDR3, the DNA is TGTGCCAGCAGCCGTACGAGACAGCCTTCACCCCTCCACTTT. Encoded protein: CASSRTRQPSPLHF.

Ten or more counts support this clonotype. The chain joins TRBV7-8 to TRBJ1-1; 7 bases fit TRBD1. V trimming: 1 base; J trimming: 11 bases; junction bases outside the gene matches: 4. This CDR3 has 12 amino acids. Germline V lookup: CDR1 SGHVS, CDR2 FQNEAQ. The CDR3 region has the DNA TGTGCCAGCAGCTTAGATGGGACAGTGGCTTTCTTT. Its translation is CASSLDGTVAFF.

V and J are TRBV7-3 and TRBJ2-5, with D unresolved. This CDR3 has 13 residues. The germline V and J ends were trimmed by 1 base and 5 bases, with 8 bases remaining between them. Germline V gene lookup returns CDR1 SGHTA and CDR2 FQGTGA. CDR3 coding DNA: TGTGCCAGCAGCTTAAATCGGGTCGAGACCCAGTACTTC. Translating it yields CASSLNRVETQYF.

CDR3 protein: CSAIAQAGGPRGEQFF. CDR3 sequence (DNA): TGCAGTGCTATCGCCCAAGCGGGAGGGCCTAGGGGTGAGCAGTTCTTC. The chain employs TRBV20-1 and TRBJ2-1; 10 bases are a match to TRBD2. J was trimmed by 9 bases and V by 4 bases; bases with no gene match: 15. This CDR3 is 16 amino acids long. CDR1 and CDR2 (germline): DFQATT, SNEGSKA (reference sequence).

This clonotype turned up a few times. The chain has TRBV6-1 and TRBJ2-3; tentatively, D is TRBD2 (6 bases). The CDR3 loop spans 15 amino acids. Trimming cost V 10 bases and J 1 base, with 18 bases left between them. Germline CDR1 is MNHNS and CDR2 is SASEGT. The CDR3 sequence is CANFGEGGCTDTQYF. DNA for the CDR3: TGTGCCAACTTCGGCGAGGGAGGATGCACAGATACGCAGTATTTT.

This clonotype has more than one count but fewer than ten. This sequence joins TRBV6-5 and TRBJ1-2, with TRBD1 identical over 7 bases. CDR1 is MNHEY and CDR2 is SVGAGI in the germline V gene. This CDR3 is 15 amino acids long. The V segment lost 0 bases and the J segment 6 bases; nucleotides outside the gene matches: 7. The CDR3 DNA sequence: TGTGCCAGCAGTTACTCGAACAGGGGTCGTGATGGCTACACCTTC. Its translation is CASSYSNRGRDGYTF.

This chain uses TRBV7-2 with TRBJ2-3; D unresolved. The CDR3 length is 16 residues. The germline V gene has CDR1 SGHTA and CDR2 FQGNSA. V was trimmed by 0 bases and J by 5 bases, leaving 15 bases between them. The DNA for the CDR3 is TGTGCCAGCAGCTTAGCGAAGGCTACCCTGGGAGATACGCAGTATTTT. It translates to CASSLAKATLGDTQYF. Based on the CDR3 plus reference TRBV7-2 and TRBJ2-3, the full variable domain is GAGVSQSPSNKVTEKGKDVELRCDPISGHTALYWYRQSLGQGLEFLIYFQGNSAPDKSGLPSDRFSAERTGGSVSTLTIQRTQQEDSAVYLCASSLAKATLGDTQYFGPGTRLTVL.

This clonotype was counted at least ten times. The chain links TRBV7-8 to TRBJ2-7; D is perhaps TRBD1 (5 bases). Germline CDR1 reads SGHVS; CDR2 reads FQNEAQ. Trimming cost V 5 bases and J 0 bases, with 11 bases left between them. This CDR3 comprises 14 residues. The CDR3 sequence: CASSNPGNSYEQYF. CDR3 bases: TGTGCCAGCAGCAATCCAGGGAACTCCTACGAGCAGTACTTC. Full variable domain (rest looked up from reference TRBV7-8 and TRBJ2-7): GAGVSQSPRYKVAKRGQDVALRCDPISGHVSLFWYQQALGQGPEFLTYFQNEAQLDKSGLPSDRFFAERPEGSVSTLKIQRTQQEDSAVYLCASSNPGNSYEQYFGPGTRLTVT.